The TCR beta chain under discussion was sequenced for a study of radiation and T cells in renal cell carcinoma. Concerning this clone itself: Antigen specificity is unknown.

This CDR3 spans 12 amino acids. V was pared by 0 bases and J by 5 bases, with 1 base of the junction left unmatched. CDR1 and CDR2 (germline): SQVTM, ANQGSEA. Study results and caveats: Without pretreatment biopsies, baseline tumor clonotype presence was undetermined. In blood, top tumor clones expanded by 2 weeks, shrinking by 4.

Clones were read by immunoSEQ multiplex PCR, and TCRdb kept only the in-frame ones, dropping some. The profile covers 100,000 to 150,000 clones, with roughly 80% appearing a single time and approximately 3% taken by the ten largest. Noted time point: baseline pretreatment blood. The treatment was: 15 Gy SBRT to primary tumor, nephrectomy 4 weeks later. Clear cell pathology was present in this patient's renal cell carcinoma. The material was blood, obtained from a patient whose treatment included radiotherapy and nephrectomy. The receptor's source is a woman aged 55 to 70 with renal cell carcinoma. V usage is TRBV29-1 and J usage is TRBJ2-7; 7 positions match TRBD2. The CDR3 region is CSVEEGGNEQYF. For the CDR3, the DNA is TGCAGCGTTGAAGAGGGGGGGAACGAGCAGTACTTC.